This T cell receptor beta chain was recovered during a study of OX40 agonist ivuxolimab in advanced cancers. This clone appeared once. Its antigen is unidentified. Study-level findings and limits: Circulating CD4+ and CD8+ T cells showed clonal expansion by week 6 at 0.1 to 3.0 mg/kg. At 0.1-3.0 mg/kg, partial responders had clonal expansion among the lowest observed.

Using immunoSEQ multiplex PCR, the repertoire was profiled, and TCRdb retains in-frame clones only, with some absent. The repertoire holds roughly 70,000 clones, with over 75% as singletons. CDR1 is LNHDA and CDR2 is SQIVND in the germline V gene (reference sequence). V was pared by 9 bases and J by 6 bases, with 8 bases of the junction left unmatched. This CDR3 has 14 residues. The chain couples TRBV19 to TRBJ1-5; 10 nucleotides agree with TRBD1. This receptor was identified in an adult with an advanced solid tumor such as melanoma, head and neck, liver or kidney cancer. The specimen was CD4+ or CD8+ T cells sorted from blood, collected in a trial of the OX40 agonist ivuxolimab. CDR3 sequence: CASHNRDRGQPQHF. In DNA form, the CDR3 reads TGTGCCAGCCACAACCGGGACAGGGGTCAGCCCCAGCATTTT.